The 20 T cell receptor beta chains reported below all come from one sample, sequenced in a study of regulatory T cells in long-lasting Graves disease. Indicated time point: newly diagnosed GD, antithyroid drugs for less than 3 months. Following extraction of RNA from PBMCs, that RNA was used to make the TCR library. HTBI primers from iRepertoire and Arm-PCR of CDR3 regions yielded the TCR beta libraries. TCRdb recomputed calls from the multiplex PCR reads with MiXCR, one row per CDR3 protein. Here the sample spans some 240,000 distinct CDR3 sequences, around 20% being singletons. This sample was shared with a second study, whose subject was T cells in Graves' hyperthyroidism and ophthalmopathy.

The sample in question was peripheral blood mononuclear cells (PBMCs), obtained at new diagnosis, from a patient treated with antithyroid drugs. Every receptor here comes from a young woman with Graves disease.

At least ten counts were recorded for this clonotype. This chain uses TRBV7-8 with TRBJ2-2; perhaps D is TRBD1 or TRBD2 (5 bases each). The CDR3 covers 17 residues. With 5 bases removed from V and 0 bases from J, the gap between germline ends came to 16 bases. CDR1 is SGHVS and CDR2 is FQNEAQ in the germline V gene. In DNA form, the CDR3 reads TGTGCCAGCAGCCTCAGTGGGGGACGGGCGAACACCGGGGAGCTGTTTTTT. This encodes CASSLSGGRANTGELFF.

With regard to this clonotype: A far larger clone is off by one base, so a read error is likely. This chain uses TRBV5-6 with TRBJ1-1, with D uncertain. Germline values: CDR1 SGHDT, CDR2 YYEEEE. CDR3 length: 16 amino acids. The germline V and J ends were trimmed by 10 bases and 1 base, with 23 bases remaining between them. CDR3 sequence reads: CAWSELAGMANTEAFF. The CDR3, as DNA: TGTGCCTGGAGCGAGCTGGCCGGGATGGCGAACACTGAAGCTTTCTTT.

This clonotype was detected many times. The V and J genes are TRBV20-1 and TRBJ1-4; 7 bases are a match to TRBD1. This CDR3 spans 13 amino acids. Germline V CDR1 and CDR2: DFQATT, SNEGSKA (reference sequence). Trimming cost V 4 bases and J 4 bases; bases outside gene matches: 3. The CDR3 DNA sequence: TGCAGTGCTACACAGGGGAGTAATGAAAAACTGTTTTTT. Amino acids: CSATQGSNEKLFF.

The CDR3 protein is CAWSVGSTTNEKLFF. In nucleotides, the CDR3 is TGTGCCTGGAGTGTAGGGTCGACAACTAATGAAAAACTGTTTTTT. This sequence joins TRBV30 and TRBJ1-4; no reliable D call. Trimming took off 0 bases at V and 0 bases at J, with 8 bases between the two ends. This CDR3 is built from 15 residues. The V gene's germline CDR1 is GTSNPN and CDR2 SVGIG (reference sequence).

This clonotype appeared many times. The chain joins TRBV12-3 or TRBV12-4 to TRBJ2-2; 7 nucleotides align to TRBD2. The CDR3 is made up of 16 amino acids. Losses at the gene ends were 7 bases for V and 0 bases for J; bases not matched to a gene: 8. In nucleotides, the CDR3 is TGTGCCAGCACCCAACCGGGACTAACGAACACCGGGGAGCTGTTTTTT. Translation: CASTQPGLTNTGELFF.

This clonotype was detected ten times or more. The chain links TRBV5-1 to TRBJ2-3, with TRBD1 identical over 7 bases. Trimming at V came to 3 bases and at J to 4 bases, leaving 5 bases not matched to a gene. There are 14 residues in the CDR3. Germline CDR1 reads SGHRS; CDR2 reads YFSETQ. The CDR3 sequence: CASSSTGPADTQYF. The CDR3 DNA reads TGCGCCAGCAGCTCGACAGGGCCCGCAGATACGCAGTATTTT.

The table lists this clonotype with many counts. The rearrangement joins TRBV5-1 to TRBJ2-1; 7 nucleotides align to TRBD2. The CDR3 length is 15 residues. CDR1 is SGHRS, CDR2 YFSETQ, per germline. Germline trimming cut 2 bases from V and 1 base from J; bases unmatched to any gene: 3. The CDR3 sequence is CASSFRGGSYNEQFF. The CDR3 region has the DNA TGCGCCAGCAGCTTTCGCGGGGGATCCTACAATGAGCAGTTCTTC.

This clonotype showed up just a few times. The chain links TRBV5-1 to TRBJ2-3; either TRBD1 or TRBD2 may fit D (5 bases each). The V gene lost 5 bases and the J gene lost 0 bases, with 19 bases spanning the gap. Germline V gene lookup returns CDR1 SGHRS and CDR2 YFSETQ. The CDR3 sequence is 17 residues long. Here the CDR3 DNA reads TGCGCCAGCAGAGGAGCCTCGGGGCAAACTAGCACAGATACGCAGTATTTT. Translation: CASRGASGQTSTDTQYF.

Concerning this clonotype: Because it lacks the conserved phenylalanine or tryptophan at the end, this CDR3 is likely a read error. The CDR3 spells CASSQEGPYNEQFL. DNA for the CDR3: TGTGCCAGCAGCCAAGAAGGACCTTACAATGAGCAGTTCCTC. The gene calls are TRBV4-2 and TRBJ2-1; no firm D call. Germline V gives CDR1 LGHNA, CDR2 YNFKEQ. The CDR3 contains 14 residues. The V gene lost 0 bases and the J gene lost 4 bases, with 7 bases spanning the gap.

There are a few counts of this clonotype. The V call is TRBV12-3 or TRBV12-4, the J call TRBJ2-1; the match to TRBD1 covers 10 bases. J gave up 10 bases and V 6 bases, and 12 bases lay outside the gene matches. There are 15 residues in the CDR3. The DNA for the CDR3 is TGTGCCAGCAGATCCCGGGACAGGGGCCCCGGGGAGCAGTTCTTC. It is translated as CASRSRDRGPGEQFF.

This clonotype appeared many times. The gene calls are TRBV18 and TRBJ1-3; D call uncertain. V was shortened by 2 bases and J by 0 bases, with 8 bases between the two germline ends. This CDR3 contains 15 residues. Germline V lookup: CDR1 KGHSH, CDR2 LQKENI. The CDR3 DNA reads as TGTGCCAGCTCACCAGCAGTAAGCTCTGGAAACACCATATATTTT. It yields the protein CASSPAVSSGNTIYF.

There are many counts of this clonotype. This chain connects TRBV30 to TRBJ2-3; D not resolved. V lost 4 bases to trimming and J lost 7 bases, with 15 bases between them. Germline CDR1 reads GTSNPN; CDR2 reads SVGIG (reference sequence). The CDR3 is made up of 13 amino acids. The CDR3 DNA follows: TGTGCCTGGATTAGCTTAAGGGTAAATACGCAGTATTTT. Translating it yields CAWISLRVNTQYF.

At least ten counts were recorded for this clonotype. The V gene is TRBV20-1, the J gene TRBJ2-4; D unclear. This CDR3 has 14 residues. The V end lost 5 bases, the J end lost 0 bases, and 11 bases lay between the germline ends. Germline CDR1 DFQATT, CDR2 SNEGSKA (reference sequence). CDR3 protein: CSACDRLAKNIQYF. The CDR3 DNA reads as TGCAGTGCTTGTGACCGTTTAGCCAAAAACATTCAGTACTTC.

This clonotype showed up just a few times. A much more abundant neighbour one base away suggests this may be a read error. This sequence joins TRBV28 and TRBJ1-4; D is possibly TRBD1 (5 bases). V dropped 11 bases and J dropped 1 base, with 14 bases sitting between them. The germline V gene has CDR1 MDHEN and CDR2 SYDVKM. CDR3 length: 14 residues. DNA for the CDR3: TGTGCCTGCGGAGGGCAGGGAACTAATGAAAAACTGTTTTTT. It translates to CACGGQGTNEKLFF. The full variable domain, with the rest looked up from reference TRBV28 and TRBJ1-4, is DVKVTQSSRYLVKRTGEKVFLECVQDMDHENMFWYRQDPGLGLRLIYFSYDVKMKEKGDIPEGYSVSREKKERFSLILESASTNQTSMYLCACGGQGTNEKLFFGSGTQLSVL.

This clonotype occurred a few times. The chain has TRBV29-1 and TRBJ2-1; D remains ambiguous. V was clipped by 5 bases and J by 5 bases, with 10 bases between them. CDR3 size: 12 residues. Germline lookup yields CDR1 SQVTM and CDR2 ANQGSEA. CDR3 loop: CSVLSRHNEQFF. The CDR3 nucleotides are TGCAGCGTTCTGTCCAGACACAATGAGCAGTTCTTC.

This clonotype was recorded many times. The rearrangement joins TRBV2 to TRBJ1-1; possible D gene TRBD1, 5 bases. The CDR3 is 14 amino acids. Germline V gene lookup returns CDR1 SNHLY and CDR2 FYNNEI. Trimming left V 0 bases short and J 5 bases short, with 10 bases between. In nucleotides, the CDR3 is TGTGCCAGCAGTGAAGCTTGGGGGGGGACTGAAGCTTTCTTT. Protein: CASSEAWGGTEAFF.

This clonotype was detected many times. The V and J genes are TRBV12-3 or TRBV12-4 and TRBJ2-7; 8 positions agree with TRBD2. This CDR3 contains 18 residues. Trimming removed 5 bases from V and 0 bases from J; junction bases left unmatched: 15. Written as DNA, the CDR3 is TGTGCCAGCAGTCCGAGGGCTAGCGGGTGGGCTACCTCCTACGAGCAGTACTTC. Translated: CASSPRASGWATSYEQYF.

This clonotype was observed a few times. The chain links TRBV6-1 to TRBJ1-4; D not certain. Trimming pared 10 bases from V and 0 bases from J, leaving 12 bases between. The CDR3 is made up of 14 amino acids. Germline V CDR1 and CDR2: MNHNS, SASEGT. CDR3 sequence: CAIRVDATNEKLFF. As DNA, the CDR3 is TGTGCCATTAGGGTGGACGCAACTAATGAAAAACTGTTTTTT.

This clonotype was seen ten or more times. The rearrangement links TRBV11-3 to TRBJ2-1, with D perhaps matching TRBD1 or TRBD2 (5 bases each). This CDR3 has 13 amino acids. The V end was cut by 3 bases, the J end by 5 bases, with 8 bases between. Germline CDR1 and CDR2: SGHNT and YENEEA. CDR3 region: CASSLGPNNEQFF. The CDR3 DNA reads TGTGCCAGCAGCTTGGGACCCAACAATGAGCAGTTCTTC.

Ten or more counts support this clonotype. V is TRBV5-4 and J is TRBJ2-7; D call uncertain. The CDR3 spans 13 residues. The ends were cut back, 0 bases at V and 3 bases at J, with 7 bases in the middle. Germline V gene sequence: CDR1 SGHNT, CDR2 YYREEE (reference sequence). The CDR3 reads CASSLDLFYEQYF. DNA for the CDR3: TGTGCCAGCAGCTTGGACCTTTTCTACGAGCAGTACTTC.